This T cell receptor beta chain was documented in a study of blood T cell repertoires in COVID-19. Overall study: Sources were T cells, B-cell-depleted T cells, or PBMCs; the material itself was cDNA or gDNA.

Germline assignment: CDR1 LNHDA and CDR2 SQIVND (reference sequence). The V gene lost 5 bases and the J gene lost 0 bases, with 14 bases spanning the gap. CDR3 length: 16 amino acids. Libraries were prepared by immunoSEQ multiplex PCR; TCRdb keeps only in-frame clonotypes and omits some of them. The data contain 60,000 to 70,000 clones, about 91% of them singletons. This chain links TRBV19 with TRBJ1-5, with D perhaps TRBD1 (5 bases). The sequence was collected from an elderly woman with active COVID-19. Input material: peripheral blood. The CDR3 DNA reads as TGTGCCAGTAGTGCCTCCCGGGACTATAGCAATCAGCCCCAGCATTTT. Translating it yields CASSASRDYSNQPQHF.